This TCR beta chain derives from a study of pediatric ulcerative colitis. The trim removed 8 bases at V and 2 bases at J, leaving 3 bases unmatched. Germline CDR1 is SGHTA and CDR2 is FQGTGA. The CDR3 has 13 amino acids. Clones were read by immunoSEQ multiplex PCR, and TCRdb kept only the in-frame ones, dropping some. This table holds 30,000 to 35,000 clones, roughly three quarters found once. The rectum was sampled with one to two pinch biopsies at colonoscopy. This TCR derives from a boy younger than 18 with mild ulcerative colitis. Specimen: gut tissue. The chain employs TRBV7-3 and TRBJ1-3; TRBD1 matches at 7 bases. The CDR3 sequence: CASSTGPGNTIYF. CDR3 sequence (DNA): TGTGCCAGCTCGACAGGGCCTGGAAACACCATATATTTT.